These 20 T cell receptor beta chains originate from one sample sequenced in a study of T cell responses to AZD1222 COVID-19 vaccine. Assay: immunoSEQ multiplex PCR; the TCRdb copy retains only in-frame clones and omits some. The profile shows tens of thousands of clones, just under 90% of them singletons. The input for sequencing was peripheral blood, taken on day 0 of AZD1222 vaccination. Receptors originate from an adult in good health.

The rearrangement joins TRBV4-3 to TRBJ1-5, with D unclear. This CDR3 has 16 amino acids. Germline loops: CDR1 LGHNA, CDR2 YSLEER. Trimming pared 2 bases from V and 2 bases from J, leaving 13 bases between. CDR3 amino acids: CASSQNSGAGNQPQHF. The CDR3 DNA sequence: TGCGCCAGCAGCCAAAATTCAGGCGCAGGCAATCAGCCCCAGCATTTT.

The V call is TRBV19, the J call TRBJ1-5; 7 bases are a match to TRBD1. CDR1 and CDR2 from the germline V gene are LNHDA and SQIVND (reference sequence). The CDR3 is 13 amino acids. V gave up 10 bases and J gave up 4 bases; unmatched junction bases: 7. CDR3 in amino acids: CATQDRWNQPQHF. Here the CDR3 DNA reads TGTGCCACCCAGGACAGGTGGAATCAGCCCCAGCATTTT.

J is TRBJ2-7 and V is TRBV7-8, with 10 nucleotides matching TRBD2. Trimming at V came to 5 bases and at J to 4 bases, leaving 8 bases not matched to a gene. CDR3 length: 15 amino acids. Germline V gene data show CDR1 as SGHVS and CDR2 as FQNEAQ. CDR3 in amino acids: CASSISSGGDYEQYF. CDR3 DNA: TGTGCCAGCAGCATTTCTAGCGGGGGCGATTACGAGCAGTACTTC.

The V gene is TRBV7-9, the J gene TRBJ1-1; possible D gene TRBD1, 6 bases. V was cut by 5 bases and J by 0 bases, with 13 bases left in between. The CDR3 totals 15 residues. Germline values: CDR1 SEHNR, CDR2 FQNEAQ (reference sequence). The CDR3, as DNA: TGTGCCAGCAGCGTTTCAGGGGAAGTGAACACTGAAGCTTTCTTT. This encodes CASSVSGEVNTEAFF. The complete variable domain, with remaining parts taken from reference TRBV7-9 and TRBJ1-1, reads DTGVSQNPRHKITKRGQNVTFRCDPISEHNRLYWYRQTLGQGPEFLTYFQNEAQLEKSRLLSDRFSAERPKGSFSTLEIQRTEQGDSAMYLCASSVSGEVNTEAFFGQGTRLTVV.

The chain recombines TRBV11-3 with TRBJ2-1, with 7 bases aligning to TRBD1. The CDR3 is 13 residues long. The V gene's germline CDR1 is SGHNT and CDR2 YENEEA. J was trimmed by 9 bases and V by 6 bases; bases with no gene match: 8. Written as DNA, the CDR3 is TGTGCCAGCAGGGACAGGCGTAGAGGTGAGCAGTTCTTC. This codes for CASRDRRRGEQFF.

The chain uses TRBV19 and TRBJ2-7, with 10 nucleotides matching TRBD1. The J segment lost 6 bases and the V segment lost 6 bases, leaving 14 bases of the junction unmatched. This CDR3 is built from 16 residues. Germline V gives CDR1 LNHDA, CDR2 SQIVND (reference sequence). The CDR3 DNA sequence: TGTGCCAGTAGCACCATCCCCGGGACAGGGGATCGCGAGCAGTACTTC. Its translation: CASSTIPGTGDREQYF.

The rearrangement joins TRBV6-5 to TRBJ1-2; the D gene is possibly TRBD1 (5 bases). Germline V gene sequence: CDR1 MNHEY, CDR2 SVGAGI. The CDR3 consists of 15 residues. Trimming left V 0 bases short and J 4 bases short, with 12 bases between. CDR3 sequence: CASSYSGREAYGYTF. CDR3 sequence (DNA): TGTGCCAGCAGTTACTCTGGCAGGGAAGCCTATGGCTACACCTTC.

This chain links TRBV19 with TRBJ1-2; no definite D call. From germline, CDR1 is LNHDA and CDR2 SQIVND (reference sequence). V was shortened by 0 bases and J by 2 bases, with 7 bases between the two germline ends. The CDR3 loop spans 14 amino acids. The CDR3 DNA reads TGTGCCAGTAGTATAGACAGGCAGAACTATGGCTACACCTTC. Translated: CASSIDRQNYGYTF.

V gene TRBV7-9 combines with J gene TRBJ2-7; D could derive from TRBD1 or TRBD2 (5 bases each). V shed 5 bases and J shed 6 bases, with 20 bases lying between them. CDR1 SEHNR and CDR2 FQNEAQ come from the germline V gene (reference sequence). The length of the CDR3 is 15 residues. Written as DNA, the CDR3 is TGTGCCAGCAGCCCCTACCCGGGACGCCTGAGCGAGCAGTACTTC. Translation: CASSPYPGRLSEQYF.

The chain couples TRBV6-2 or TRBV6-3 to TRBJ1-3; no firm D call. CDR1 and CDR2 from the germline V gene are MNHEY and SVGEGT. The CDR3 is made up of 14 amino acids. The V and J ends lost 4 bases and 4 bases respectively, with 11 bases between them. The CDR3 sequence: CASSFPTRGNTIYF. The CDR3 nucleotides read TGTGCCAGCAGTTTCCCGACAAGAGGAAACACCATATATTTT.

The chain employs TRBV5-1 and TRBJ2-7; D is ambiguous. Germline CDR1 and CDR2: SGHRS and YFSETQ. Trimming left V 0 bases short and J 2 bases short, with 6 bases between. The CDR3 spans 13 residues. The CDR3 spells CASSLGPAYEQYF. DNA of the CDR3: TGCGCCAGCAGCTTGGGGCCGGCCTACGAGCAGTACTTC.

The V call is TRBV6-1, the J call TRBJ1-1; 10 bases are shared with TRBD1. J was trimmed by 3 bases and V by 3 bases; bases with no gene match: 4. The CDR3 has 15 amino acids. Germline CDR1 reads MNHNS; CDR2 reads SASEGT. CDR3 sequence (DNA): TGTGCCAGCAGTGATCGGACAGGGGGGGACACTGAAGCTTTCTTT. This translates into CASSDRTGGDTEAFF.

The chain joins TRBV30 to TRBJ1-2; D possibly corresponds to TRBD1 (6 bases). The V gene's germline CDR1 is GTSNPN and CDR2 SVGIG (reference sequence). The CDR3 consists of 12 residues. V lost 4 bases to trimming and J lost 8 bases, with 14 bases between them. The CDR3 is CAWTLGGHGYTF. The CDR3, as DNA: TGTGCCTGGACTTTAGGGGGGCACGGCTACACCTTC.

The chain links TRBV19 to TRBJ1-2; no clear D gene. With 3 bases removed from V and 7 bases from J, the gap between germline ends came to 6 bases. The length of the CDR3 is 11 residues. The germline gives CDR1 LNHDA, CDR2 SQIVND (reference sequence). CDR3 sequence (DNA): TGTGCCAGTAGTATCGATGGTGGCTACACCTTC. It is translated as CASSIDGGYTF.

This chain joins TRBV7-9 and TRBJ1-5; 10 bases fit TRBD1. Germline values: CDR1 SEHNR, CDR2 FQNEAQ (reference sequence). The trim removed 5 bases at V and 2 bases at J, leaving 12 bases unmatched. CDR3 length equals 18 residues. The CDR3 bases are TGTGCCAGCAGCCCAATACGGACAGGGGGATATGGCAATCAGCCCCAGCATTTT. This codes for CASSPIRTGGYGNQPQHF.

This clone was seen only a few times. The chain links TRBV27 to TRBJ2-7; D might be TRBD1 (6 bases). Germline V gene sequence: CDR1 MNHEY, CDR2 SMNVEV (reference sequence). The CDR3 runs 15 residues. V dropped 5 bases and J dropped 0 bases, with 14 bases sitting between them. CDR3 in amino acids: CASSPKQGFSYEQYF. The CDR3 region has the DNA TGTGCCAGCAGTCCCAAACAGGGTTTCTCCTACGAGCAGTACTTC.

The rearrangement joins TRBV28 to TRBJ2-3; 7 nucleotides line up with TRBD2. Germline-derived CDR1 and CDR2 are MDHEN and SYDVKM. The CDR3 has 15 amino acids. The V gene end was trimmed by 3 bases and the J gene end by 6 bases; junction bases not matched to a gene: 9. The CDR3 region is CASSFLKRGGDTQYF. The CDR3 region has the DNA TGTGCCAGCAGTTTTCTCAAACGGGGAGGGGATACGCAGTATTTT.

In DNA form, the CDR3 reads TGTGCCAGTAGTCTAAGAGGACCCTGGGAGCCCCAGCATTTT. It translates to CASSLRGPWEPQHF. The chain links TRBV19 to TRBJ1-5; D is undetermined. Germline values: CDR1 LNHDA, CDR2 SQIVND (reference sequence). The CDR3 totals 14 residues. Between the trimmed V and J ends, which lost 5 bases and 8 bases, there was a span of 16 bases.

CDR3 nucleotides: TGTGCCAGCAGCCCCGAGAGGGCTTCACCCCTCCACTTT. Amino acids: CASSPERASPLHF. This chain connects TRBV7-9 to TRBJ1-6; unclear D gene. CDR3 length equals 13 residues. Germline lookup yields CDR1 SEHNR and CDR2 FQNEAQ (reference sequence). The germline V and J ends were trimmed by 5 bases and 9 bases, with 11 bases remaining between them. Supplemented by reference TRBV7-9 and TRBJ1-6, the full variable domain reads DTGVSQNPRHKITKRGQNVTFRCDPISEHNRLYWYRQTLGQGPEFLTYFQNEAQLEKSRLLSDRFSAERPKGSFSTLEIQRTEQGDSAMYLCASSPERASPLHFGNGTRLTVT.

The genes are TRBV6-4 and TRBJ1-1; 9 bases fit TRBD1. There are 17 residues in the CDR3. Germline CDR1 and CDR2: MRHNA and SNTAGT. J was trimmed by 1 base and V by 0 bases; bases with no gene match: 6. The CDR3 DNA is TGTGCCAGCAGTGACTCGGGGAAGGGACAGGGGAACACTGAAGCTTTCTTT. It translates to CASSDSGKGQGNTEAFF.